The 11 T cell receptor beta chains listed next were all sequenced from one sample in a study of T cell changes during pregnancy in multiple sclerosis. The protocol was immunoSEQ multiplex PCR, while the TCRdb copy is restricted to in-frame clones and leaves out a portion. The table has about 92,000 clones, around 93% seen once; the top ten hold roughly 4.5%. This specimen was peripheral blood, taken in the first trimester of pregnancy. The source is a female donor with multiple sclerosis, enrolled in a pregnancy study.

The gene calls are TRBV5-5 and TRBJ2-7; 10 bases line up with TRBD2. V was pared by 0 bases and J by 4 bases, with 7 bases of the junction left unmatched. The CDR3 runs 16 residues. Germline V lookup: CDR1 SGHKS, CDR2 YYEKEE (reference sequence). CDR3 residues: CASSLAPLAGIYEQYF. In DNA, the CDR3 is TGTGCCAGCAGCTTGGCCCCACTAGCGGGGATATACGAGCAGTACTTC.

The rearrangement joins TRBV5-6 to TRBJ2-3; no clear D. The CDR3 runs 11 residues. Per the germline V gene, CDR1 is SGHDT and CDR2 is YYEEEE. Trimming took off 4 bases at V and 3 bases at J, with 3 bases between the two ends. As DNA, the CDR3 is TGTGCCAGCAGCGAGACAGATACGCAGTATTTT. Protein sequence: CASSETDTQYF.

The V call is TRBV6-5, the J call TRBJ2-5, with 12 bases matching TRBD2. CDR1 and CDR2 (germline): MNHEY, SVGAGI. V lost 5 bases and J lost 13; bases outside the gene matches: 11. The CDR3 spans 14 residues. This CDR3 reads CASSQTSGGPYSYF. The CDR3 nucleotides are TGTGCCAGCAGTCAGACTAGCGGGGGCCCTTATTCGTACTTC.

This chain connects TRBV28 to TRBJ2-1; D is perhaps TRBD1 (5 bases). V was cut by 1 base and J by 0 bases, with 16 bases left in between. The CDR3 runs 18 residues. In germline, CDR1 is MDHEN, CDR2 SYDVKM. CDR3 protein: CASSLFVQVVSSYNEQFF. DNA of the CDR3: TGTGCCAGCAGTTTATTTGTACAGGTAGTAAGCTCCTACAATGAGCAGTTCTTC.

The V gene is TRBV30, the J gene TRBJ1-6; D is ambiguous. The CDR3 runs 12 residues. Per germline, CDR1 GTSNPN and CDR2 SVGIG (reference sequence). Trimming removed 7 bases at V and 5 bases at J, with 9 bases between. CDR3 protein: CAFGLNNSPLHF. The CDR3 DNA is TGTGCCTTCGGACTAAATAATTCACCCCTCCACTTT.

The chain combines TRBV4-1 with TRBJ1-2; D is undetermined. CDR1 is MGHRA and CDR2 is YSYEKL in the germline V gene. Trimming cost V 1 base and J 2 bases, with 8 bases left between them. The length of the CDR3 is 14 residues. The CDR3: CASSQGFENYGYTF. Written as DNA, the CDR3 is TGCGCCAGCAGCCAAGGGTTCGAGAACTATGGCTACACCTTC.

This clone was seen once. The J gene is TRBJ1-1, the V gene TRBV5-1; D call uncertain. The CDR3 loop spans 16 amino acids. Looked up from germline, CDR1 is SGHRS and CDR2 is YFSETQ. Trimming pared 0 bases from V and 1 base from J, leaving 13 bases between. CDR3 in amino acids: CASSLAAGPGNTEAFF. CDR3 DNA sequence: TGCGCCAGCAGCTTGGCCGCGGGTCCGGGGAACACTGAAGCTTTCTTT.

The J gene is TRBJ1-1, the V gene TRBV29-1, with 9 bases aligning to TRBD1. V was clipped by 6 bases and J by 4 bases; unmatched bases: 6. The CDR3 runs 13 residues. In germline, CDR1 is SQVTM, CDR2 ANQGSEA. The DNA of the CDR3 is TGCAGCGTCGAAACAGGGGGCGGCACTGAAGCTTTCTTT. This gives the protein CSVETGGGTEAFF.

The V call is TRBV25-1, the J call TRBJ2-5; D perhaps matches TRBD2 (6 bases). Between the trimmed V and J ends, which lost 3 bases and 2 bases, there was a span of 7 bases. This CDR3 is built from 13 residues. Germline loops: CDR1 MGHDK, CDR2 SYGVNS. CDR3 coding DNA: TGTGCCAGCAGTGATAGCGGACAAGAGACCCAGTACTTC. Residues: CASSDSGQETQYF.

A word on this clone: Germline is not matched at one junction end, which may reflect a read error. CDR3 DNA: TGTGCCAGCAGCCTAGCCCGGGGGGCTCTTGACGAGCAGTACTTC. It specifies CASSLARGALDEQYF. V usage is TRBV7-2 and J usage is TRBJ2-7, with D possibly being TRBD2 (7 bases). Germline V gene sequence: CDR1 SGHTA, CDR2 FQGNSA. The CDR3 spans 15 residues.

The chain links TRBV2 to TRBJ2-5; D possibly corresponds to TRBD2 (6 bases). The CDR3 totals 11 residues. From germline, CDR1 is SNHLY and CDR2 FYNNEI. With 8 bases removed from V and 2 bases from J, the gap between germline ends came to 6 bases. This chain's CDR3 is CASGLQETQYF. The CDR3 DNA reads as TGTGCCAGCGGACTACAAGAGACCCAGTACTTC. Full variable domain (rest looked up from reference TRBV2 and TRBJ2-5): EPEVTQTPSHQVTQMGQEVILRCVPISNHLYFYWYRQILGQKVEFLVSFYNNEISEKSEIFDDQFSVERPDGSNFTLKIRSTKLEDSAMYFCASGLQETQYFGPGTRLLVL.